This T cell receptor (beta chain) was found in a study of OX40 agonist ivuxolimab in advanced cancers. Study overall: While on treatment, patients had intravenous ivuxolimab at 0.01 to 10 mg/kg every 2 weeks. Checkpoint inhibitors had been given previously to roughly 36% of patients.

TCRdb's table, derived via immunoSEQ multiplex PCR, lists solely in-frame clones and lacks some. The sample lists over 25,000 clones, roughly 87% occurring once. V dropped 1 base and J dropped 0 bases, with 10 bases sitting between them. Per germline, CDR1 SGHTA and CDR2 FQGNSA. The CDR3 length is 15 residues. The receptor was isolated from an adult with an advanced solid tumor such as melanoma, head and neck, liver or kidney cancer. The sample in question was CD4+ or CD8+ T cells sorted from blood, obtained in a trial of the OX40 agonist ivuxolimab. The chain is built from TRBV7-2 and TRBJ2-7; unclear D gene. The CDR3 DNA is TGTGCCAGCAGCTTAGAGATGGGTTACTCCTACGAGCAGTACTTC. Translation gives CASSLEMGYSYEQYF.